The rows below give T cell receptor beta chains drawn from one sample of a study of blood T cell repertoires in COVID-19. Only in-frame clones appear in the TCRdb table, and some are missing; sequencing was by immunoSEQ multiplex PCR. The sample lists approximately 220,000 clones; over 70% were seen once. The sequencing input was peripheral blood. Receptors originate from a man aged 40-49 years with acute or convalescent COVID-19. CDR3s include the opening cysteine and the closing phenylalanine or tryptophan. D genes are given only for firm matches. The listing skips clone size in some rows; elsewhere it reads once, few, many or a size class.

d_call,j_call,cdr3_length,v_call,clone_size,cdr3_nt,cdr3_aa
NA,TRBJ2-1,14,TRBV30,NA,TGTGCCTGGAGTGGCGAATCTTCCTACAATGAGCAGTTCTTC,CAWSGESSYNEQFF
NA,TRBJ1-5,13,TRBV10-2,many,TGCGCCAGCAGTGACGGCGGATCATGGCCCCAGCATTTT,CASSDGGSWPQHF
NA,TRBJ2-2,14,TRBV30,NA,TGTGCCGGCTATTTAGCGCCGAACACCGGGGAGCTGTTTTTT,CAGYLAPNTGELFF
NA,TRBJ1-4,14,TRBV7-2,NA,TGTGCCAGCAGCTCACCTTCGGGTAATGAAAAACTGTTTTTT,CASSSPSGNEKLFF
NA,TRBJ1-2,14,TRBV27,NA,TGTGCCAGCGCCCGGAGGGGCCTCGACTATGGCTACACCTTC,CASARRGLDYGYTF
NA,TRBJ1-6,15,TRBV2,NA,TGTGCCAGCAGACTAAGGACAGAGTATAATTCACCCCTCCACTTT,CASRLRTEYNSPLHF
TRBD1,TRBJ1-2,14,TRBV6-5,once,TGTGCCAGCAGTTACTCACAGGGGAGGTATGGCTACACCTTC,CASSYSQGRYGYTF
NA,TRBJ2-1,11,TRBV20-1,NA,TGCAGTGCTGCCTTAGCAAATGAGCAGTTCTTC,CSAALANEQFF
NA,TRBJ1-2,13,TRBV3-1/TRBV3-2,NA,TGTGCCAGCAGCCAAGAACCAGGGGCTGGCTACACCTTC,CASSQEPGAGYTF
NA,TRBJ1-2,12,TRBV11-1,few,TGTGCCAGCAGCCTGGGCCCTTATGGCTACACCTTC,CASSLGPYGYTF
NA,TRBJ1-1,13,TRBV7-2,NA,TGTGCCAGCAGCTCCTCGGGGAACACTGAAGCTTTCTTT,CASSSSGNTEAFF
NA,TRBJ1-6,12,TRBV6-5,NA,TGTGCCAGCAGTTACAGGGGCTCACCCCTCCACTTT,CASSYRGSPLHF
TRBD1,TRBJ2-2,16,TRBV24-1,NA,TGTGCCACCAGTGACGGGACAGGAGGCGACACCGGGGAGCTGTTTTTT,CATSDGTGGDTGELFF
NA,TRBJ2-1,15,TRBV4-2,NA,TGTGCCAGCAGCCAACGGACAGTTGCCTTCAATGAGCAGTTCTTC,CASSQRTVAFNEQFF
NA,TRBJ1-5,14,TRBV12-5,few,TGTGCTAGTGGTTCCAGGGGCGTTAATCAGCCCCAGCATTTT,CASGSRGVNQPQHF
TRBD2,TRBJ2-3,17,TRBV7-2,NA,TGTGCCAGCAGCGACGGACTAGCGGGAGTACGTACAGATACGCAGTATTTT,CASSDGLAGVRTDTQYF
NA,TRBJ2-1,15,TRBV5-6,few,TGTGCCAGCAGCTTCTCTGGCGAGGCCTACAATGAGCAGTTCTTC,CASSFSGEAYNEQFF
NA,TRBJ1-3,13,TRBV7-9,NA,TGTGCCAGCAGCTTATCAGGCACCAACACCATATATTTT,CASSLSGTNTIYF